This TCR beta chain was recovered during a study of shared clonotypes between healthy human individuals. Trimming shortened V by 2 bases and J by 3 bases, and 7 bases separated the two germline ends. The CDR3 has 14 residues. The germline V gene has CDR1 MNHEY and CDR2 SMNVEV (reference sequence). Sequenced by immunoSEQ multiplex PCR; TCRdb stores in-frame clones only, minus some. The table has 2 million to 2.5 million clones, 93% seen once. The chain recombines TRBV27 with TRBJ1-4; D remains unclear. This TCR was sampled from a man aged 18-30 years in good health. Some clones in this sample may be carry-over from other donors' samples. Sequencing was done on a sample of naive CD4+ T cells from PBMCs. Specified subset: CD45RA+ positively selected. The CDR3 loop reads CASSLTAANEKLFF. In DNA, the CDR3 is TGTGCCAGCAGTTTAACGGCAGCTAATGAAAAACTGTTTTTT.